Each of the 28 T cell receptor beta chains below was sequenced from the same sample in a study of Ad26.COV2.S vaccination and SARS-CoV-2 variants. The method was immunoSEQ multiplex PCR; TCRdb's version includes in-frame clones alone and lacks a portion of them. The data contain 300,000 to 350,000 clones, about 88% of them singletons. The sample's treatment: around 19 received Ad26.COV2.S at low or high dose, single or two shots; roughly five received placebo; per-sample allocation not given. Specimens were obtained on day 63 following the first vaccine or placebo injection. The source material was peripheral blood, sampled in a trial of Ad26.COV2.S vaccine versus placebo. Receptor source: a person between 18 and 65 years old who received the Ad26.COV2.S COVID-19 vaccine or a placebo.

The rearrangement joins TRBV30 to TRBJ1-5, with D perhaps TRBD1 (5 bases). Germline values: CDR1 GTSNPN, CDR2 SVGIG (reference sequence). Trimming removed 1 base at V and 3 bases at J, with 10 bases between. The CDR3 totals 14 residues. The CDR3, as DNA: TGTGCCTGGAGTGGGGGGTTCCCCAATCAGCCCCAGCATTTT. Protein sequence: CAWSGGFPNQPQHF.

V usage is TRBV19 and J usage is TRBJ2-4, with D possibly TRBD1 on 6 matching bases. Germline CDR1 reads LNHDA; CDR2 reads SQIVND (reference sequence). V lost 7 bases, J lost 6 bases, and 19 bases lay in between. This CDR3 contains 15 residues. The CDR3 nucleotides read TGTGCCAGTACCGCGACAAGGACAGATAGAAACATTCAGTACTTC. It specifies CASTATRTDRNIQYF.

This clone turned up a few times. V gene TRBV2 combines with J gene TRBJ1-5, with 7 bases that match TRBD1. V lost 7 bases to trimming and J lost 0 bases; unmatched junction nucleotides: 6. Germline CDR1 SNHLY, CDR2 FYNNEI. The length of the CDR3 is 15 residues. In DNA, the CDR3 is TGTGCCAGCACATGGACAGGAATTAGCAATCAGCCCCAGCATTTT. Translating it yields CASTWTGISNQPQHF.

This clone appeared once. The CDR3 here is CASEGDTEAFF. CDR3 DNA: TGTGCCAGTGAAGGGGACACTGAAGCTTTCTTT. V usage is TRBV19 and J usage is TRBJ1-1; the D gene is possibly TRBD1 (5 bases). Germline CDR1 and CDR2: LNHDA and SQIVND (reference sequence). V gave up 8 bases and J gave up 3 bases, with 7 bases separating them. The CDR3 sequence is 11 residues long.

The rearrangement links TRBV28 to TRBJ1-2; tentative D call: TRBD1 (5 bases). The CDR3 sequence is 12 residues long. Germline V lookup: CDR1 MDHEN, CDR2 SYDVKM. Trimming cost V 11 bases and J 3 bases, with 13 bases left between them. In DNA, the CDR3 is TGTGCCTGCACGGCGGGGGACTATGGCTACACCTTC. Its translation: CACTAGDYGYTF.

The chain has TRBV19 and TRBJ1-2; 8 bases agree with TRBD1. Per the germline V gene, CDR1 is LNHDA and CDR2 is SQIVND (reference sequence). V dropped 6 bases and J dropped 5; count of bases not matched to a gene: 5. The CDR3 consists of 13 residues. The chain's CDR3 is CASRTDREYGYTF. The DNA for the CDR3 is TGTGCCAGTAGGACGGACAGGGAGTATGGCTACACCTTC.

This clone was recorded once. The chain combines TRBV4-3 with TRBJ1-2, with D possibly being TRBD1 (6 bases). Trimming removed 1 base from V and 4 bases from J, with 22 bases in between. The germline V gene encodes CDR1 LGHNA and CDR2 YSLEER. This CDR3 has 18 amino acids. CDR3 sequence reads: CASSQVPFWAGVGYGYTF. The CDR3 DNA reads as TGCGCCAGCAGCCAAGTCCCGTTTTGGGCAGGGGTTGGCTATGGCTACACCTTC.

The chain couples TRBV9 to TRBJ2-7; D gene unclear. V lost 2 bases and J 4 bases, leaving 13 bases between the germline ends. This CDR3 spans 14 amino acids. The V gene's germline CDR1 is SGDLS and CDR2 YYNGEE. The CDR3 protein is CASSVSPLGYEQYF. The CDR3 DNA reads as TGTGCCAGCAGCGTCAGTCCCTTAGGGTACGAGCAGTACTTC. Supplemented by reference TRBV9 and TRBJ2-7, the full variable domain reads DSGVTQTPKHLITATGQRVTLRCSPRSGDLSVYWYQQSLDQGLQFLIQYYNGEERAKGNILERFSAQQFPDLHSELNLSSLELGDSALYFCASSVSPLGYEQYFGPGTRLTVT.

V usage is TRBV7-9 and J usage is TRBJ2-7; 9 bases align to TRBD1. The germline gives CDR1 SEHNR, CDR2 FQNEAQ (reference sequence). This CDR3 region has 15 residues. V trimming: 6 bases; J trimming: 4 bases; junction bases outside the gene matches: 10. The CDR3 DNA reads as TGTGCCAGCAGTTCCGGGACAGGGATAAGGTACGAGCAGTACTTC. It is translated as CASSSGTGIRYEQYF.

The chain combines TRBV9 with TRBJ2-3, with TRBD1 matching over 9 bases. J was trimmed by 4 bases and V by 2 bases; bases with no gene match: 8. Germline loops: CDR1 SGDLS, CDR2 YYNGEE. There are 16 residues in the CDR3. The CDR3 DNA reads as TGTGCCAGCAGCGTTGGAGGACAGGGGAGGTCAGATACGCAGTATTTT. The encoded protein is CASSVGGQGRSDTQYF.

The rearrangement links TRBV28 to TRBJ2-1; D unclear. V lost 10 bases, J lost 0 bases, and 7 bases lay in between. Germline lookup yields CDR1 MDHEN and CDR2 SYDVKM. This CDR3 spans 12 amino acids. The CDR3, as DNA: TGTGCCACCCGTAGCTCCTACAATGAGCAGTTCTTC. This sequence encodes CATRSSYNEQFF.

The chain uses TRBV7-2 and TRBJ2-5, with TRBD2 identical over 7 bases. V lost 1 base and J lost 5; bases outside the gene matches: 7. The CDR3 sequence is 15 residues long. The germline CDR1 and CDR2 sequences are SGHTA and FQGNSA. CDR3 residues: CASSLDGLAAETQYF. CDR3 DNA: TGTGCCAGCAGCTTAGATGGGCTAGCGGCCGAGACCCAGTACTTC.

This chain connects TRBV12-3 or TRBV12-4 to TRBJ1-2, with D unresolved. V shed 4 bases and J shed 8 bases, with 14 bases lying between them. The CDR3 covers 13 residues. The CDR3 DNA sequence: TGTGCCAGCAGTTACTCGACCGCTGGGGGCTACACCTTC. Residues: CASSYSTAGGYTF.

The V and J genes are TRBV29-1 and TRBJ1-5; a possible D gene is TRBD1 (5 bases). Per the germline V gene, CDR1 is SQVTM and CDR2 is ANQGSEA. Trimming removed 4 bases from V and 7 bases from J, with 23 bases in between. This CDR3 spans 16 amino acids. This CDR3 is CSVVVAGTSFLQPQHF. In DNA, the CDR3 is TGCAGCGTTGTGGTAGCCGGGACTTCTTTTTTGCAGCCCCAGCATTTT.

This chain joins TRBV6-5 and TRBJ1-4; unclear D gene. This CDR3 has 12 residues. Germline CDR1 MNHEY, CDR2 SVGAGI. V lost 5 bases and J 3 bases, leaving 4 bases between the germline ends. The CDR3 is CASSTANEKLFF. The CDR3 nucleotides read TGTGCCAGCAGTACCGCTAATGAAAAACTGTTTTTT.

The chain carries TRBV6-5 and TRBJ1-1, with D perhaps TRBD1 (5 bases). V was cut by 6 bases and J by 2 bases, with 10 bases left in between. The CDR3 consists of 13 residues. Germline V gene sequence: CDR1 MNHEY, CDR2 SVGAGI. The chain's CDR3 is CASSPGYNTEAFF. CDR3 nucleotides: TGTGCCAGCAGCCCAGGGTATAACACTGAAGCTTTCTTT.

The rearrangement uses TRBV28 and TRBJ2-5; D is unclear. Trimming took off 8 bases at V and 7 bases at J, with 14 bases between the two ends. This CDR3 has 12 residues. Germline CDR1 is MDHEN and CDR2 is SYDVKM. The DNA of the CDR3 is TGTGCCAGCTGCGTCCCCTGGGGGACCCAGTACTTC. Translating it yields CASCVPWGTQYF.

The V call is TRBV7-2, the J call TRBJ1-1, with 8 bases lining up with TRBD1. V lost 5 bases and J lost 10; bases outside the gene matches: 9. This CDR3 is 13 amino acids long. Germline loops: CDR1 SGHTA, CDR2 FQGNSA. This CDR3 reads CASSPTGVVGAFF. For the CDR3, the DNA is TGTGCCAGCAGCCCGACAGGGGTCGTCGGAGCTTTCTTT.

The J gene is TRBJ1-5, the V gene TRBV7-2; D is unclear. V lost 3 bases and J lost 1, with 10 bases in between. The CDR3 has 15 amino acids. Germline V gene data show CDR1 as SGHTA and CDR2 as FQGNSA. CDR3 in DNA: TGTGCCAGCAGCTTCGGAGGGTCAAGCAATCAGCCCCAGCATTTT. Translation gives CASSFGGSSNQPQHF.

The chain is built from TRBV7-8 and TRBJ1-3, with D hard to call. Germline CDR1 is SGHVS and CDR2 is FQNEAQ. The CDR3 length is 15 residues. V shed 2 bases and J shed 3 bases, with 11 bases lying between them. The DNA for the CDR3 is TGTGCCAGCAGCTTAACGGCGAGGGTTGGAAACACCATATATTTT. Encoded protein: CASSLTARVGNTIYF.

This clone came up a few times. The DNA of the CDR3 is TGTGCCAGCAGCTTAGGGTCAGAGGAGCAGTACTTC. Protein product: CASSLGSEEQYF. The chain recombines TRBV7-9 with TRBJ2-7, with no clear D. Germline values: CDR1 SEHNR, CDR2 FQNEAQ (reference sequence). This CDR3 has 12 amino acids. V lost 1 base, J lost 7 bases, and 8 bases lay in between.

CDR3 in amino acids: CASSERLDRGPTYEQYF. Written as DNA, the CDR3 is TGTGCCAGCAGTGAACGGTTGGACAGGGGTCCAACCTACGAGCAGTACTTC. The genes are TRBV6-1 and TRBJ2-7, with 9 bases identical to TRBD1. V shed 2 bases and J 2 bases; nucleotides not matched to a gene: 10. This CDR3 is 17 amino acids long. Germline values: CDR1 MNHNS, CDR2 SASEGT.

This clone was detected once. J is TRBJ2-5 and V is TRBV19; perhaps TRBD2 as D (5 bases). This CDR3 has 12 residues. Germline V gene sequence: CDR1 LNHDA, CDR2 SQIVND (reference sequence). The V gene lost 6 bases and the J gene lost 5 bases, with 10 bases spanning the gap. CDR3 region: CASRDSRETQYF. The CDR3 nucleotides are TGTGCCAGTAGGGACTCCAGGGAGACCCAGTACTTC.

The chain joins TRBV4-2 to TRBJ2-7; 9 bases agree with TRBD2. Per germline, CDR1 LGHNA and CDR2 YNFKEQ. This CDR3 region has 15 residues. The junction had 6 bases not matched to a gene; V was cut back by 1 base and J by 5 bases. CDR3 residues: CASSQAQREDNEQYF. CDR3 DNA: TGTGCCAGCAGCCAAGCGCAGCGGGAGGACAACGAGCAGTACTTC.

The chain is built from TRBV2 and TRBJ1-6; weak D call: TRBD1 (5 bases). There are 16 residues in the CDR3. Trimming removed 7 bases at V and 6 bases at J, with 19 bases between. Germline values: CDR1 SNHLY, CDR2 FYNNEI. The CDR3 is CASTPRGGVSNSPLHF. DNA of the CDR3: TGTGCCAGCACTCCTCGGGGGGGGGTCAGTAATTCACCCCTCCACTTT.

The chain recombines TRBV5-1 with TRBJ1-2; D is undetermined. This CDR3 is built from 13 residues. Trimming shortened V by 3 bases and J by 5 bases, and 11 bases separated the two germline ends. CDR1 is SGHRS, CDR2 YFSETQ, per germline. This CDR3 is CASSSEAAYGYTF. As DNA, the CDR3 is TGCGCCAGCAGCTCCGAGGCAGCGTATGGCTACACCTTC.

The chain is built from TRBV12-5 and TRBJ1-1; D possibly corresponds to TRBD1 (5 bases). This CDR3 is built from 13 residues. Germline loops: CDR1 LGHNT, CDR2 FRNRAP. V gave up 4 bases and J gave up 4 bases, with 10 bases separating them. The CDR3 DNA sequence: TGTGCTAGTGGTTATTCCGGGGGCACTGAAGCTTTCTTT. Protein sequence: CASGYSGGTEAFF.

The DNA of the CDR3 is TGTGCCAGCAGGCGGGGGAAGGACACTGAAGCTTTCTTT. Translation: CASRRGKDTEAFF. The chain joins TRBV6-5 to TRBJ1-1, with a possible D match to TRBD1 (5 bases). This CDR3 has 13 amino acids. The germline V gene has CDR1 MNHEY and CDR2 SVGAGI. The germline V and J ends were trimmed by 6 bases and 3 bases, with 11 bases remaining between them.